These 18 T cell receptor beta chains were all obtained from the same sample, sequenced in a study of blood T cell repertoires in COVID-19. Profiling relied on immunoSEQ multiplex PCR, and the TCRdb table lists in-frame clones only, not all of them. In the table there are about 280,000 clones, roughly nine tenths of which are singletons. Sequencing was done on a sample of PBMCs or T cells enriched from blood (not recorded which). These receptors originate from a woman aged 55-70 years who had recovered from COVID-19.

The chain employs TRBV30 and TRBJ2-2, with D possibly TRBD2 on 7 matching bases. The CDR3 is 15 residues long. Trimming cost V 3 bases and J 4 bases, with 15 bases left between them. CDR1 is GTSNPN, CDR2 SVGIG, per germline (reference sequence). The CDR3 sequence: CAWRGGGAGTGELFF. CDR3 sequence (DNA): TGTGCCTGGAGAGGTGGGGGGGCTGGCACCGGGGAGCTGTTTTTT.

V is TRBV7-8 and J is TRBJ2-7; weak D call: TRBD2 (5 bases). Germline assignment: CDR1 SGHVS and CDR2 FQNEAQ. V was shortened by 5 bases and J by 3 bases, with 17 bases between the two germline ends. This CDR3 spans 15 amino acids. DNA of the CDR3: TGTGCCAGCAGCCCAAGCGGCGGACGGATCTACGAGCAGTACTTC. It specifies CASSPSGGRIYEQYF.

The chain employs TRBV5-4 and TRBJ2-1; perhaps TRBD1 as D (6 bases). Germline lookup yields CDR1 SGHNT and CDR2 YYREEE (reference sequence). This CDR3 is built from 16 residues. Trimming took 6 bases from V and 0 from J, leaving 16 bases between them. The CDR3 DNA reads TGTGCCAGCAAAATAGGGGGATTAAGCTCCTACAATGAGCAGTTCTTC. This codes for CASKIGGLSSYNEQFF.

This chain uses TRBV10-1 with TRBJ2-3; 8 positions agree with TRBD2. CDR3 size: 15 residues. J lost 4 bases, V lost 1 base, and 4 bases had no gene match. The V gene's germline CDR1 is WNHNN and CDR2 SYGVQD (reference sequence). The CDR3 nucleotides read TGCGCCAGCAGTGAGTTGGGACTAGAGGCAGATACGCAGTATTTT. It translates to CASSELGLEADTQYF.

This chain joins TRBV5-1 and TRBJ1-2, with 7 positions matching TRBD1. CDR3 size: 13 residues. Per germline, CDR1 SGHRS and CDR2 YFSETQ. Germline trimming cut 4 bases from V and 9 bases from J; bases unmatched to any gene: 9. CDR3 sequence: CASSQQGGASYTF. For the CDR3, the DNA is TGCGCCAGCAGCCAGCAAGGGGGCGCGAGCTACACCTTC.

The gene calls are TRBV6-5 and TRBJ1-2, with D tentatively TRBD1 (5 bases). The CDR3 runs 14 residues. CDR1 MNHEY and CDR2 SVGAGI come from the germline V gene. V lost 6 bases to trimming and J lost 5 bases, with 16 bases between them. CDR3 sequence (DNA): TGTGCCAGCAGCCACCGAGGCCCAGGGTATGGCTACACCTTC. This encodes CASSHRGPGYGYTF.

The chain links TRBV29-1 to TRBJ2-2; 8 bases agree with TRBD2. Per the germline V gene, CDR1 is SQVTM and CDR2 is ANQGSEA. The CDR3 sequence is 15 residues long. Trimming removed 6 bases from V and 1 base from J; junction bases left unmatched: 7. The DNA for the CDR3 is TGCAGCGTCGAAAGGACTAGCTTGAACACCGGGGAGCTGTTTTTT. It specifies CSVERTSLNTGELFF.

The rearrangement uses TRBV6-5 and TRBJ2-5; 7 bases align to TRBD1. The CDR3 length is 15 residues. Germline V gene lookup returns CDR1 MNHEY and CDR2 SVGAGI. V was pared by 7 bases and J by 0 bases, with 8 bases of the junction left unmatched. CDR3 protein: CASKGAAKNQETQYF. CDR3 bases: TGTGCCAGCAAGGGGGCAGCCAAGAACCAAGAGACCCAGTACTTC.

As regards this clone: In the same sample, other DNA sequences code for this CDR3. The chain carries TRBV7-2 and TRBJ2-7; D not resolved. Trimming shortened V by 5 bases and J by 2 bases, and 10 bases separated the two germline ends. The CDR3 has 13 amino acids. From germline, CDR1 is SGHTA and CDR2 FQGNSA. The CDR3 here is CASSLGTAYEQYF. CDR3 nucleotides: TGTGCCAGCAGCCTAGGTACAGCCTACGAGCAGTACTTC.

The chain employs TRBV3-1 (or the pseudogene TRBV3-2) and TRBJ1-2; the match to TRBD1 covers 8 bases. CDR3 length: 13 residues. Per the germline V gene, CDR1 is LGHDT and CDR2 is YNNKEL (reference sequence). V was pared by 5 bases and J by 8 bases, with 7 bases of the junction left unmatched. The CDR3 here is CASSLGQGEGYTF. The CDR3 region has the DNA TGTGCCAGCAGCTTAGGACAGGGCGAGGGCTACACCTTC.

V usage is TRBV27 and J usage is TRBJ2-7, with 13 positions matching TRBD2. The CDR3 has 17 residues. CDR1 MNHEY and CDR2 SMNVEV come from the germline V gene (reference sequence). V was clipped by 7 bases and J by 3 bases; unmatched bases: 12. The CDR3 DNA follows: TGTGCCAGCAAGGGACAGGGGACTAGCGGGATTTTCTACGAGCAGTACTTC. Translated, it gives CASKGQGTSGIFYEQYF.

The V call is TRBV19, the J call TRBJ1-1; D is unclear. The CDR3 covers 13 residues. The germline V gene has CDR1 LNHDA and CDR2 SQIVND (reference sequence). Trimming took off 7 bases at V and 0 bases at J, with 9 bases between the two ends. The CDR3 coding sequence is TGTGCCAGTAATAGCGGGGTGAACACTGAAGCTTTCTTT. Amino acid sequence: CASNSGVNTEAFF.

The J gene is TRBJ1-2, the V gene TRBV2; D uncertain. Trimming pared 6 bases from V and 8 bases from J, leaving 19 bases between. The CDR3 runs to 14 residues. Germline V gene lookup returns CDR1 SNHLY and CDR2 FYNNEI. CDR3 nucleotide sequence: TGTGCCAGCAGCCCCGGCCCGAGGGCGGACGGCTACACCTTC. This encodes CASSPGPRADGYTF. The variable domain in full, completed from reference TRBV2 and TRBJ1-2, reads EPEVTQTPSHQVTQMGQEVILRCVPISNHLYFYWYRQILGQKVEFLVSFYNNEISEKSEIFDDQFSVERPDGSNFTLKIRSTKLEDSAMYFCASSPGPRADGYTFGSGTRLTVV.

This rearrangement joins TRBV3-1 (or the pseudogene TRBV3-2) to TRBJ1-5, with D unresolved. The germline V and J ends were trimmed by 0 bases and 4 bases, with 7 bases remaining between them. This CDR3 region has 14 residues. Germline V gene sequence: CDR1 LGHDT, CDR2 YNNKEL (reference sequence). CDR3 DNA sequence: TGTGCCAGCAGCCAAGAAGGGAGTAATCAGCCCCAGCATTTT. As protein: CASSQEGSNQPQHF.

The V and J genes are TRBV5-1 and TRBJ1-1, with TRBD1 matching over 10 bases. Germline V CDR1 and CDR2: SGHRS, YFSETQ. This CDR3 spans 15 amino acids. V was pared by 2 bases and J by 5 bases, with 6 bases of the junction left unmatched. In nucleotides, the CDR3 is TGCGCCAGCAGCTTAGGGACAGGGGCGGAAACTGAAGCTTTCTTT. Translating gives CASSLGTGAETEAFF.

Regarding this clone: The germline gene is not matched at one end of the junction; a read error may be the cause. The chain joins TRBV7-6 to TRBJ2-7; TRBD2 matches 9 bases. Germline V gene lookup returns CDR1 SGHVS and CDR2 FNYEAQ. This CDR3 is built from 12 residues. CDR3 sequence (DNA): TGTGCCAGCAGCTTGGGGCCGGGACTAGCTGAATTC. Amino acids: CASSLGPGLAEF.

The chain has TRBV10-1 and TRBJ1-1; TRBD1 matches 9 bases. Germline-derived CDR1 and CDR2 are WNHNN and SYGVQD (reference sequence). CDR3 length: 15 residues. The V gene end was trimmed by 3 bases and the J gene end by 5 bases; junction bases not matched to a gene: 7. CDR3 sequence (DNA): TGCGCCAGCAGTGACCCCGGGACAGGGTTAACTGAAGCTTTCTTT. Translated: CASSDPGTGLTEAFF.

The CDR3 is CASSPRYNEQFF. As DNA, the CDR3 is TGTGCCAGCAGCCCCCGCTACAATGAGCAGTTCTTC. V usage is TRBV5-5 and J usage is TRBJ2-1; D is undetermined. V shed 4 bases and J shed 3 bases, with 5 bases lying between them. The germline CDR1 and CDR2 sequences are SGHKS and YYEKEE (reference sequence). This CDR3 contains 12 residues.